Following are 30 T cell receptor beta chains from one sample sequenced in a study of shared clonotypes between healthy human individuals. Clones were sequenced by immunoSEQ multiplex PCR, and TCRdb holds only the in-frame ones, with some missing. The table shows over 850,000 clones, with approximately 78% occurring only once. Sequencing input: memory CD4+ T cells from PBMCs. Subset meaning: CD45RA-negative fraction. These receptors were collected from a man younger than 30 in good health. Some clones in this sample may be carry-over from other donors' samples.

The chain combines TRBV5-1 with TRBJ2-7; TRBD2 matches 7 bases. V lost 7 bases, J lost 6 bases, and 4 bases stayed unmatched. The CDR3 loop spans 11 amino acids. Germline lookup yields CDR1 SGHRS and CDR2 YFSETQ. CDR3 in DNA: TGCGCCAGCCCGTGGGAGGGCGAGCAGTACTTC. Residues: CASPWEGEQYF.

The chain joins TRBV6-6 to TRBJ2-5; D perhaps matches TRBD2 (6 bases). CDR3 length equals 14 residues. Per the germline V gene, CDR1 is MNHNY and CDR2 is SVGAGI (reference sequence). Trimming took 7 bases from V and 7 from J, leaving 19 bases between them. This CDR3 is CASTISGGIGTQYF. The CDR3 coding sequence is TGTGCCAGCACCATATCCGGGGGTATAGGGACCCAGTACTTC.

The chain combines TRBV5-1 with TRBJ1-4; D is perhaps TRBD1 (6 bases). In germline, CDR1 is SGHRS, CDR2 YFSETQ. V was clipped by 3 bases and J by 7 bases, with 19 bases between them. The CDR3 is 16 residues long. The CDR3 DNA reads TGCGCCAGCAGCTCCCGGAGTCCAGGGGACGGTGAAAAACTGTTTTTT. Encoded protein: CASSSRSPGDGEKLFF.

The CDR3 is CASRLPGTHNEQFF. In nucleotides, the CDR3 is TGTGCCAGCAGGCTCCCAGGGACCCACAATGAGCAGTTCTTC. The rearrangement joins TRBV25-1 to TRBJ2-1; perhaps D is TRBD1 or TRBD2 (5 bases each). The CDR3 has 14 amino acids. From germline, CDR1 is MGHDK and CDR2 SYGVNS. The V and J ends lost 6 bases and 5 bases respectively, with 14 bases between them. The full variable domain, completed using reference TRBV25-1 and TRBJ2-1, is EADIYQTPRYLVIGTGKKITLECSQTMGHDKMYWYQQDPGMELHLIHYSYGVNSTEKGDLSSESTVSRIRTEHFPLTLESARPSHTSQYLCASRLPGTHNEQFFGPGTRLTVL.

This clone appeared once. The chain employs TRBV11-2 and TRBJ2-5, with D possibly being TRBD1 or TRBD2 (6 bases each). Germline loops: CDR1 SGHAT, CDR2 FQNNGV. The CDR3 length is 16 residues. V shed 2 bases and J shed 4 bases, with 17 bases lying between them. CDR3 sequence: CASSLRGSRGGETQYF. The DNA for the CDR3 is TGTGCCAGCAGCTTAAGGGGGTCCAGGGGAGGAGAGACCCAGTACTTC. The full variable domain, with the rest looked up from reference TRBV11-2 and TRBJ2-5, is EAGVAQSPRYKIIEKRQSVAFWCNPISGHATLYWYQQILGQGPKLLIQFQNNGVVDDSQLPKDRFSAERLKGVDSTLKIQPAKLEDSAVYLCASSLRGSRGGETQYFGPGTRLLVL.

This clone appeared a few times. This rearrangement joins TRBV7-9 to TRBJ2-7, with TRBD1 matching 7 bases. Losses at the gene ends were 4 bases for V and 2 bases for J; bases not matched to a gene: 5. In germline, CDR1 is SEHNR, CDR2 FQNEAQ (reference sequence). This CDR3 comprises 14 residues. The CDR3 loop reads CASSSRDSAYEQYF. CDR3 DNA: TGTGCCAGCAGCTCCCGGGACAGCGCCTACGAGCAGTACTTC.

This sequence joins TRBV7-8 and TRBJ2-4, with 12 bases identical to TRBD2. This CDR3 contains 18 residues. Germline trimming cut 3 bases from V and 2 bases from J; bases unmatched to any gene: 8. Germline CDR1 and CDR2: SGHVS and FQNEAQ. The CDR3 nucleotides are TGTGCCAGCAGCTTCCTAGCGGGAGGGCCTGCGACCAAAAACATTCAGTACTTC. This codes for CASSFLAGGPATKNIQYF.

This clone was seen once. The chain combines TRBV6-5 with TRBJ2-7; possibly TRBD1 for D (6 bases). Trimming stripped 7 bases from V and 2 bases from J, with 18 bases between. Per germline, CDR1 MNHEY and CDR2 SVGAGI. The CDR3 totals 15 residues. CDR3 nucleotide sequence: TGTGCCAGCACCGTCGAGGGACACGGAACCTACGAGCAGTACTTC. Translating gives CASTVEGHGTYEQYF.

This sequence joins TRBV7-2 and TRBJ2-5; 7 nucleotides match TRBD2. J gave up 4 bases and V 3 bases, and 8 bases lay outside the gene matches. The CDR3 extends over 15 amino acids. Germline V gene lookup returns CDR1 SGHTA and CDR2 FQGNSA. CDR3 sequence: CASSFRGSSAETQYF. The CDR3 nucleotides are TGTGCCAGCAGCTTCCGCGGGAGTAGTGCAGAGACCCAGTACTTC.

This clone was observed a few times. The gene calls are TRBV18 and TRBJ1-5, with TRBD1 as a possible D gene (6 bases). The CDR3 extends over 13 amino acids. With 5 bases removed from V and 5 bases from J, the gap between germline ends came to 10 bases. The germline CDR1 and CDR2 sequences are KGHSH and LQKENI. CDR3 nucleotides: TGTGCCAGCTCATGGGGGCGCGATCAGCCCCAGCATTTT. Translated: CASSWGRDQPQHF.

The chain links TRBV5-4 to TRBJ2-2; unclear D gene. CDR1 and CDR2 from the germline V gene are SGHNT and YYREEE (reference sequence). The CDR3 contains 14 residues. Trimming removed 0 bases at V and 2 bases at J, with 5 bases between. CDR3 residues: CASSLGLNTGELFF. Here the CDR3 DNA reads TGTGCCAGCAGCTTGGGACTCAACACCGGGGAGCTGTTTTTT.

The J gene is TRBJ2-2, the V gene TRBV19, with TRBD2 identical over 12 bases. This CDR3 has 21 residues. Germline V lookup: CDR1 LNHDA, CDR2 SQIVND (reference sequence). The V gene end was trimmed by 3 bases and the J gene end by 3 bases; junction bases not matched to a gene: 17. The CDR3 here is CASSMPSMRLAGDAYTGELFF. The CDR3 bases are TGTGCCAGTAGTATGCCTAGTATGAGACTAGCGGGAGATGCTTACACCGGGGAGCTGTTTTTT. Full variable domain (rest looked up from reference TRBV19 and TRBJ2-2): DGGITQSPKYLFRKEGQNVTLSCEQNLNHDAMYWYRQDPGQGLRLIYYSQIVNDFQKGDIAEGYSVSREKKESFPLTVTSAQKNPTAFYLCASSMPSMRLAGDAYTGELFFGEGSRLTVL.

CDR3 residues: CASSVDLTGGEGETQYF. CDR3 bases: TGTGCCAGCAGCGTAGACCTTACAGGGGGCGAGGGGGAGACCCAGTACTTC. This rearrangement joins TRBV9 to TRBJ2-5, with 9 positions matching TRBD1. With V trimmed by 0 bases and J by 5 bases, 11 bases remained unmatched. This CDR3 contains 17 residues. Germline lookup yields CDR1 SGDLS and CDR2 YYNGEE.

J is TRBJ2-2 and V is TRBV5-4; D is undetermined. The CDR3 runs to 13 residues. The V gene lost 5 bases and the J gene lost 3 bases, with 8 bases spanning the gap. Germline CDR1 reads SGHNT; CDR2 reads YYREEE (reference sequence). The CDR3 DNA sequence: TGTGCCAGCAGTAACACTTACACCGGGGAGCTGTTTTTT. Protein sequence: CASSNTYTGELFF.

This clone has at least ten counts. The chain couples TRBV27 to TRBJ1-6; D is possibly TRBD1 (5 bases). Germline V CDR1 and CDR2: MNHEY, SMNVEV (reference sequence). The CDR3 extends over 15 amino acids. V lost 6 bases to trimming and J lost 2 bases, with 11 bases between them. In nucleotides, the CDR3 is TGTGCCAGCAGCCCAGGGTTTACCTATAATTCACCCCTCCACTTT. Translated: CASSPGFTYNSPLHF.

The V gene is TRBV7-2, the J gene TRBJ2-5; the D gene is possibly TRBD2 (5 bases). CDR1 and CDR2 (germline): SGHTA, FQGNSA. There are 14 residues in the CDR3. The V end was cut by 5 bases, the J end by 5 bases, with 15 bases between. The CDR3 region has the DNA TGTGCCAGCAGCCCTAGCAGAGGGCGGGAGACCCAGTACTTC. It specifies CASSPSRGRETQYF.

This chain uses TRBV4-1 with TRBJ2-5, with D possibly being TRBD1 (5 bases). V lost 6 bases to trimming and J lost 2 bases, with 16 bases between them. The CDR3 length is 15 residues. CDR1 and CDR2 (germline): MGHRA, YSYEKL. The CDR3 DNA reads as TGCGCCAGCAGTCGTACCACAGGTTTACAAGAGACCCAGTACTTC. This sequence encodes CASSRTTGLQETQYF.

The chain is built from TRBV11-2 and TRBJ2-5; D is unclear. The CDR3 runs to 14 residues. Germline V CDR1 and CDR2: SGHAT, FQNNGV. V was trimmed by 5 bases and J by 1 base, leaving 11 bases between them. The CDR3 nucleotides are TGTGCCAGCAGCCGTCAACCCGGCCAAGAGACCCAGTACTTC. Amino acid sequence: CASSRQPGQETQYF.

As regards this clone: The same CDR3 can be traced to other DNA sequences in this sample. The gene calls are TRBV28 and TRBJ1-1; TRBD1 is a possible D gene (5 bases). CDR1 is MDHEN, CDR2 SYDVKM, per germline. The V end was cut by 4 bases, the J end by 0 bases, with 12 bases between. The CDR3 runs 15 residues. The CDR3 DNA sequence: TGTGCCAGCAGTTCTCCCGGGACGGTGAACACTGAAGCTTTCTTT. Amino acids: CASSSPGTVNTEAFF.

The chain recombines TRBV30 with TRBJ1-2; D call uncertain. V was shortened by 2 bases and J by 5 bases, with 9 bases between the two germline ends. CDR3 length: 12 residues. CDR1 is GTSNPN and CDR2 is SVGIG in the germline V gene (reference sequence). CDR3 sequence: CAWSQTEYGYTF. The CDR3 DNA reads as TGTGCCTGGAGTCAAACCGAGTATGGCTACACCTTC. The variable domain in full, with the rest retrieved from reference TRBV30 and TRBJ1-2, is SQTIHQWPATLVQPVGSPLSLECTVEGTSNPNLYWYRQAAGRGLQLLFYSVGIGQISSEVPQNLSASRPQDRQFILSSKKLLLSDSGFYLCAWSQTEYGYTFGSGTRLTVV.

The chain joins TRBV28 to TRBJ2-1, with TRBD2 as a possible D gene (5 bases). Germline CDR1 and CDR2: MDHEN and SYDVKM. Between the trimmed V and J ends, which lost 4 bases and 15 bases, there was a span of 16 bases. The CDR3 loop spans 12 amino acids. The CDR3 sequence: CASSSGSARPFF. CDR3 coding DNA: TGTGCCAGCAGTTCTGGTAGCGCCCGTCCGTTCTTC.

The chain employs TRBV5-6 and TRBJ2-7, with D possibly TRBD1 on 6 matching bases. Trimming took 2 bases from V and 2 from J, leaving 14 bases between them. CDR3 length equals 15 residues. The germline V gene has CDR1 SGHDT and CDR2 YYEEEE. Here the CDR3 reads CASSFYRQAPYEQYF. CDR3 sequence (DNA): TGTGCCAGCAGCTTTTATAGACAGGCGCCCTACGAGCAGTACTTC.

The table lists this clone with a few counts. The chain is built from TRBV5-1 and TRBJ1-2, with a tentative D call TRBD1 (5 bases). Per germline, CDR1 SGHRS and CDR2 YFSETQ. V gave up 5 bases and J gave up 6 bases, with 14 bases separating them. The CDR3 runs to 13 residues. The chain's CDR3 is CASSPDSHNGYTF. In DNA, the CDR3 is TGCGCCAGCAGTCCTGACAGCCACAATGGCTACACCTTC.

The J gene is TRBJ2-1, the V gene TRBV27; TRBD1 is a possible D gene (6 bases). Germline V gene lookup returns CDR1 MNHEY and CDR2 SMNVEV (reference sequence). The V end lost 1 base, the J end lost 4 bases, and 17 bases lay between the germline ends. This CDR3 spans 17 amino acids. CDR3 nucleotides: TGTGCCAGCAGTTTATTCTTCGGACAGAATGCTTACAATGAGCAGTTCTTC. Its protein is CASSLFFGQNAYNEQFF.

The chain couples TRBV10-3 to TRBJ2-1; 14 bases are a match to TRBD2. This CDR3 contains 20 residues. Looked up from germline, CDR1 is ENHRY and CDR2 is SYGVKD. V trimming: 0 bases; J trimming: 1 base; junction bases outside the gene matches: 8. CDR3 sequence (DNA): TGTGCCATCAGTGAGTCGGGGACTAGCGGGAGTAAGGGATCCTACAATGAGCAGTTCTTC. Residues: CAISESGTSGSKGSYNEQFF.

For this clone: This sample includes further DNA sequences coding for the same CDR3. The chain uses TRBV7-2 and TRBJ2-1, with 7 bases matching TRBD2. There are 15 residues in the CDR3. Germline V gene lookup returns CDR1 SGHTA and CDR2 FQGNSA. After removal of 0 bases from V and 4 bases from J, the junction contained 3 bases not matched to a gene. CDR3 DNA sequence: TGTGCCAGCAGCTTAGCGGGAGGGATATACAATGAGCAGTTCTTC. Translation: CASSLAGGIYNEQFF.

This clone has only a few counts. The gene calls are TRBV2 and TRBJ2-7; D assignment may be TRBD1 or TRBD2 (5 bases each). The CDR3 contains 13 residues. Germline V gene sequence: CDR1 SNHLY, CDR2 FYNNEI. V gave up 7 bases and J gave up 1 base, with 11 bases separating them. The CDR3 DNA is TGTGCCAGCAATGGCAGGGAGTCCTACGAGCAGTACTTC. Translation: CASNGRESYEQYF.

The gene calls are TRBV5-1 and TRBJ2-2; a possible D gene is TRBD2 (6 bases). The CDR3 contains 16 residues. Germline CDR1 reads SGHRS; CDR2 reads YFSETQ. Trimming removed 1 base at V and 0 bases at J, with 10 bases between. CDR3 sequence (DNA): TGCGCCAGCAGCTTGACTAGCATCGCGAACACCGGGGAGCTGTTTTTT. Protein product: CASSLTSIANTGELFF.

This rearrangement joins TRBV4-2 to TRBJ1-4; perhaps TRBD1 as D (6 bases). CDR1 is LGHNA, CDR2 YNFKEQ, per germline. V was pared by 0 bases and J by 7 bases, with 12 bases between. CDR3 length: 15 amino acids. CDR3 bases: TGTGCCAGCAGCCAAGATGGCCAGGGGACTGAAAAACTGTTTTTT. Protein sequence: CASSQDGQGTEKLFF.

This clone was found once. The chain links TRBV4-1 to TRBJ2-7; 8 bases agree with TRBD1. Germline values: CDR1 MGHRA, CDR2 YSYEKL. The CDR3 totals 14 residues. V was clipped by 5 bases and J by 6 bases; unmatched bases: 9. The DNA of the CDR3 is TGCGCCAGCAGCAGCGGACAGGGAGTCCGCGAGCAGTACTTC. Its protein product is CASSSGQGVREQYF.